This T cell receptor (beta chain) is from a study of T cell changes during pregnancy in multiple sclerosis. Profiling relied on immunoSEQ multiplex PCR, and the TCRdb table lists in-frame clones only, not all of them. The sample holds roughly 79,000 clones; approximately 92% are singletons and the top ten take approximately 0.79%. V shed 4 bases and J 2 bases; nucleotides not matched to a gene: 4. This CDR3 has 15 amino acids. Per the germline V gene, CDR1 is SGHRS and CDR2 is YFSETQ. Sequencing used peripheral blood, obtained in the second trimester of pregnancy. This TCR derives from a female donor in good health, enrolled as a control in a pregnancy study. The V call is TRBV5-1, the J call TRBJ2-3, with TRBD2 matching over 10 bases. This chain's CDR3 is CASSVAGGLTDTQYF. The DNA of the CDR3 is TGCGCCAGCAGCGTAGCGGGGGGCCTCACAGATACGCAGTATTTT.